This TCR beta chain appears in the sequencing data of a study of siplizumab effects on memory and regulatory T cells. Sequenced by immunoSEQ multiplex PCR; TCRdb stores in-frame clones only, minus some. Of about 100,000 clones in the sample, 94% were seen once. This CDR3 has 15 amino acids. Trimming removed 5 bases from V and 3 bases from J, with 14 bases in between. Germline V gene data show CDR1 as MDHEN and CDR2 as SYDVKM. Study results and limitations: Unstimulated subsets captured only a minor fraction of alloreactive clones. Proof of suppressive function in proliferating Tregs from siplizumab cultures was not established. Memory T cells appeared less diverse than naive cells, which seemed to contribute substantially to alloresponse. Alloreactive sequences from unstimulated CD4+ memory cells fell significantly with siplizumab.

With respect to this clone: Antigen unknown.

This sequence originates from a human donor in good health. This sequence joins TRBV28 and TRBJ2-1, with D uncertain. The sequencing sample was made of Tregs sorted from blood. Written as DNA, the CDR3 is TGTGCCAGCAGTCCCCTTTGGCTAAACTACAATGAGCAGTTCTTC. Residues: CASSPLWLNYNEQFF.